This is a list of T cell receptor beta chains from one sample in a study of blood T cell repertoires in COVID-19. Some clones are missing from TCRdb's copy, which holds only in-frame ones; the method was immunoSEQ multiplex PCR. The sample lists 60,000 to 90,000 clones, 70% to 85% seen once, with 20% to 25% in the top ten. The specimen sequenced was peripheral blood. Receptors were obtained from a woman between 45 and 65 years old with acute or convalescent COVID-19. Each CDR3 is given with its conserved first and last residue. Fields, in order: J gene, clone size, V gene, D gene, CDR3 protein, CDR3 DNA. The D gene is left open where the match is weak. Clone size is stated in some rows and not others, as once, few, many or a class when expanded.

J gene: TRBJ2-2
clone size: NA
V gene: TRBV2
D gene: NA
CDR3 protein: CASSEQNTGELFF
CDR3 DNA: TGTGCCAGCAGTGAACAGAACACCGGGGAGCTGTTTTTT

J gene: TRBJ1-4
clone size: NA
V gene: TRBV25-1
D gene: NA
CDR3 protein: CASGARYNEKLFF
CDR3 DNA: TGTGCCAGCGGGGCACGATACAATGAAAAACTGTTTTTT

J gene: TRBJ1-1
clone size: few
V gene: TRBV7-2
D gene: NA
CDR3 protein: CASSSPGQFTEAFF
CDR3 DNA: TGTGCCAGCAGCTCCCCCGGACAGTTCACTGAAGCTTTCTTT

J gene: TRBJ2-1
clone size: once
V gene: TRBV6-4
D gene: TRBD2
CDR3 protein: CASRRGDEQFF
CDR3 DNA: TGTGCCAGCAGACGGGGGGATGAGCAGTTCTTC

J gene: TRBJ1-2
clone size: NA
V gene: TRBV7-9
D gene: NA
CDR3 protein: CASSPSSGAYGYTF
CDR3 DNA: TGTGCCAGCAGCCCCTCCTCAGGGGCCTATGGCTACACCTTC

J gene: TRBJ2-7
clone size: once
V gene: TRBV19
D gene: NA
CDR3 protein: CASSIHGETYEQYF
CDR3 DNA: TGTGCCAGTAGTATTCATGGGGAGACCTACGAGCAGTACTTC

J gene: TRBJ1-1
clone size: NA
V gene: TRBV6-5
D gene: NA
CDR3 protein: CASSYYGATEAFF
CDR3 DNA: TGTGCCAGCAGTTACTACGGTGCCACTGAAGCTTTCTTT

J gene: TRBJ2-2
clone size: NA
V gene: TRBV10-3
D gene: NA
CDR3 protein: CAISESQGRSTGELFF
CDR3 DNA: TGTGCCATCAGTGAGTCCCAGGGTCGTAGCACCGGGGAGCTGTTTTTT

J gene: TRBJ2-5
clone size: NA
V gene: TRBV7-6
D gene: TRBD2
CDR3 protein: CASSTTAGTSLYF
CDR3 DNA: TGTGCCAGCAGCACAACCGCCGGGACTAGCCTTTACTTC

J gene: TRBJ2-7
clone size: NA
V gene: TRBV11-2
D gene: TRBD2
CDR3 protein: CASSPGTSGRSYEQYF
CDR3 DNA: TGTGCCAGCAGCCCCGGGACTAGCGGGAGGAGTTACGAGCAGTACTTC

J gene: TRBJ2-5
clone size: NA
V gene: TRBV5-5
D gene: NA
CDR3 protein: CASSGDSRWAQYF
CDR3 DNA: TGTGCCAGCAGCGGGGACTCGCGCTGGGCCCAGTACTTC

J gene: TRBJ2-1
clone size: NA
V gene: TRBV11-2
D gene: TRBD1
CDR3 protein: CASSLSFDRANEQFF
CDR3 DNA: TGTGCCAGCAGCTTATCTTTTGACAGGGCTAATGAGCAGTTCTTC

J gene: TRBJ1-6
clone size: NA
V gene: TRBV6-5
D gene: NA
CDR3 protein: CASSYGGKALHF
CDR3 DNA: TGTGCCAGCAGTTACGGGGGGAAGGCCCTCCACTTT

J gene: TRBJ2-1
clone size: NA
V gene: TRBV29-1
D gene: NA
CDR3 protein: CSVAGLPGDEQFF
CDR3 DNA: TGCAGCGTTGCTGGACTCCCGGGCGATGAGCAGTTCTTC

J gene: TRBJ1-2
clone size: NA
V gene: TRBV19
D gene: NA
CDR3 protein: CASSMTADNYGYTF
CDR3 DNA: TGTGCCAGTAGTATGACAGCCGATAACTATGGCTACACCTTC

J gene: TRBJ2-5
clone size: NA
V gene: TRBV18
D gene: NA
CDR3 protein: CASSPVRDETQYF
CDR3 DNA: TGTGCCAGCTCACCTGTTAGAGATGAGACCCAGTACTTC

J gene: TRBJ2-3
clone size: NA
V gene: TRBV18
D gene: NA
CDR3 protein: CASSPLGADSTDTQYF
CDR3 DNA: TGTGCCAGCTCACCACTAGGGGCGGATAGCACAGATACGCAGTATTTT

J gene: TRBJ1-2
clone size: NA
V gene: TRBV7-9
D gene: NA
CDR3 protein: CASSLVAVNNGYTF
CDR3 DNA: TGTGCCAGCAGCTTAGTGGCAGTAAACAATGGCTACACCTTC

J gene: TRBJ2-7
clone size: once
V gene: TRBV6-5
D gene: NA
CDR3 protein: CASSNPGTLEQYF
CDR3 DNA: TGTGCCAGCTCGAACCCGGGGACTTTGGAGCAGTACTTC

J gene: TRBJ2-7
clone size: NA
V gene: TRBV7-2
D gene: NA
CDR3 protein: CASSPSGGILYEQYF
CDR3 DNA: TGTGCCAGCAGCCCCTCGGGCGGGATTCTTTACGAGCAGTACTTC

J gene: TRBJ1-1
clone size: NA
V gene: TRBV19
D gene: NA
CDR3 protein: CASSIFRGGTEAFF
CDR3 DNA: TGTGCCAGTAGTATATTTCGAGGGGGCACTGAAGCTTTCTTT

J gene: TRBJ2-3
clone size: once
V gene: TRBV11-3
D gene: NA
CDR3 protein: CASSFGLTDTQYF
CDR3 DNA: TGTGCCAGCAGCTTCGGACTTACAGATACGCAGTATTTT

J gene: TRBJ1-1
clone size: NA
V gene: TRBV7-2
D gene: NA
CDR3 protein: CASSLRGRVRTEAFF
CDR3 DNA: TGTGCCAGCAGCTTACGAGGGAGGGTGAGGACTGAAGCTTTCTTT

J gene: TRBJ1-4
clone size: once
V gene: TRBV5-1
D gene: TRBD1
CDR3 protein: CASTRTGTNEKLFF
CDR3 DNA: TGCGCCAGCACCAGGACAGGGACGAATGAAAAACTGTTTTTT

J gene: TRBJ2-7
clone size: NA
V gene: TRBV5-5
D gene: NA
CDR3 protein: CASSFVGGGLSYEQYF
CDR3 DNA: TGTGCCAGCAGCTTCGTAGGAGGGGGCCTCTCCTACGAGCAGTACTTC

J gene: TRBJ1-2
clone size: NA
V gene: TRBV5-1
D gene: NA
CDR3 protein: CASSSGQLYGYTF
CDR3 DNA: TGCGCCAGCAGCTCGGGACAACTCTATGGCTACACCTTC

J gene: TRBJ1-5
clone size: NA
V gene: TRBV28
D gene: TRBD1
CDR3 protein: CASSSGGQANQPQHF
CDR3 DNA: TGTGCCAGCAGTTCCGGGGGACAGGCCAATCAGCCCCAGCATTTT

J gene: TRBJ1-5
clone size: NA
V gene: TRBV5-5
D gene: TRBD1
CDR3 protein: CASSLRTGSDQPQHF
CDR3 DNA: TGTGCCAGCAGCCTAAGGACAGGTTCAGATCAGCCCCAGCATTTT

J gene: TRBJ2-7
clone size: NA
V gene: TRBV28
D gene: NA
CDR3 protein: CASSLSPPGPYGNEQYF
CDR3 DNA: TGTGCCAGCAGTTTATCGCCCCCAGGTCCCTACGGGAACGAGCAGTACTTC

J gene: TRBJ1-1
clone size: NA
V gene: TRBV6-5
D gene: NA
CDR3 protein: CASSLNGGDTEAFF
CDR3 DNA: TGTGCCAGCAGTTTAAACGGGGGAGACACTGAAGCTTTCTTT

J gene: TRBJ2-7
clone size: NA
V gene: TRBV11-2
D gene: NA
CDR3 protein: CASSLVGRREQYF
CDR3 DNA: TGTGCCAGCAGCTTAGTGGGCCGCCGCGAGCAGTACTTC